Each of the 19 T cell receptor beta chains below was sequenced from the same sample in a study of T cell changes during pregnancy in multiple sclerosis (dated by TCRdb to about 2019). Library prep was done by the immunoSEQ multiplex PCR assay. TCRdb re-hosts the immuneACCESS table, in-frame sequences only. Its copies lack some clones; in the studies checked, an unresolved V gene accounts for under half of them, and the cause for the rest is not known. The sample profile shows approximately 30,000 clones; about 90% of them were found once. The ten biggest clones cover 4.5% of the sample. The sequencing used CD8+ T cells from peripheral blood mononuclear cells, collected after pregnancy. Receptors were obtained from a female donor with multiple sclerosis, enrolled in a pregnancy study.

The rearrangement uses TRBV15 and TRBJ2-1; 10 bases are shared with TRBD2. Germline values: CDR1 LNHNV, CDR2 YYDKDF (reference sequence). With 0 bases clipped from V and 5 bases from J, the junction kept 13 bases outside the gene matches. This CDR3 region has 19 residues. For the CDR3, the DNA is TGTGCCACCAGCAGAGAGAGCCCACAGCGGGGGGGACTAAACAATGAGCAGTTCTTC. This translates into CATSRESPQRGGLNNEQFF.

This chain links TRBV9 with TRBJ2-3; 13 bases match TRBD2. Germline trimming cut 3 bases from V and 2 bases from J; bases unmatched to any gene: 9. The CDR3 spans 18 residues. CDR1 SGDLS and CDR2 YYNGEE come from the germline V gene. CDR3 nucleotide sequence: TGTGCCAGCAGCGCCGATACGGGACTAGCGGGGTTCACAGATACGCAGTATTTT. Amino acids: CASSADTGLAGFTDTQYF.

This clone was seen just once. The V gene is TRBV7-9, the J gene TRBJ1-1; no clear D gene. CDR3 length equals 15 residues. The ends were cut back, 4 bases at V and 3 bases at J, with 15 bases in the middle. Germline lookup yields CDR1 SEHNR and CDR2 FQNEAQ (reference sequence). The CDR3 reads CASSSGLGVDTEAFF. The CDR3 bases are TGTGCCAGCAGCTCGGGCCTGGGAGTTGACACTGAAGCTTTCTTT.

The chain recombines TRBV7-6 with TRBJ2-1, with TRBD2 matching over 7 bases. The V segment lost 4 bases and the J segment 9 bases; nucleotides outside the gene matches: 12. Germline CDR1 SGHVS, CDR2 FNYEAQ. The CDR3 sequence is 15 residues long. The CDR3 is CASSSTGGLEIEQFF. Here the CDR3 DNA reads TGTGCCAGCAGCTCCACTGGAGGACTAGAGATTGAGCAGTTCTTC.

This clone was seen only once. The gene calls are TRBV7-2 and TRBJ2-1, with D perhaps TRBD2 (7 bases). The V end was cut by 3 bases, the J end by 5 bases, with 14 bases between. Germline CDR1 and CDR2: SGHTA and FQGNSA. This CDR3 comprises 15 residues. The CDR3 nucleotides are TGTGCCAGCAGCTTGCGCGGGGGCCTTGACAATGAGCAGTTCTTC. It codes for CASSLRGGLDNEQFF.

The V and J genes are TRBV27 and TRBJ2-7; D gene ambiguous. This CDR3 is 13 amino acids long. Per the germline V gene, CDR1 is MNHEY and CDR2 is SMNVEV (reference sequence). The ends were cut back, 4 bases at V and 5 bases at J, with 12 bases in the middle. DNA of the CDR3: TGTGCCAGCAGTTCCGGTCCCGAGCACGAGCAGTACTTC. Its translation: CASSSGPEHEQYF.

The chain's CDR3 is CAINRPRRDQPQHF. As DNA, the CDR3 is TGTGCCATCAACAGACCCCGGAGGGATCAGCCCCAGCATTTT. This sequence joins TRBV10-3 and TRBJ1-5, with no clear D. Looked up from germline, CDR1 is ENHRY and CDR2 is SYGVKD. Trimming shortened V by 7 bases and J by 5 bases, and 15 bases separated the two germline ends. The CDR3 spans 14 residues.

V gene TRBV11-2 combines with J gene TRBJ2-2, with 9 bases lining up with TRBD1. The junction had 6 bases not matched to a gene; V was cut back by 2 bases and J by 11 bases. Looked up from germline, CDR1 is SGHAT and CDR2 is FQNNGV. This CDR3 has 14 residues. CDR3 sequence: CASSLPPTGGELFF. The DNA for the CDR3 is TGTGCCAGCAGCTTACCCCCGACAGGGGGAGAGCTGTTTTTT.

The chain recombines TRBV7-8 with TRBJ2-3, with a weak D call TRBD1 (5 bases). Germline V gene lookup returns CDR1 SGHVS and CDR2 FQNEAQ. There are 13 residues in the CDR3. V gave up 4 bases and J gave up 7 bases, with 12 bases separating them. CDR3 nucleotide sequence: TGTGCCAGCAGCTCCCTGGACACCTATACGCAGTATTTT. Protein: CASSSLDTYTQYF.

The genes are TRBV4-1 and TRBJ2-3; a weak D match, TRBD2 (6 bases). V dropped 0 bases and J dropped 4 bases, with 8 bases sitting between them. The CDR3 contains 14 residues. The V gene's germline CDR1 is MGHRA and CDR2 YSYEKL. CDR3 protein: CASSQEAGSDTQYF. The CDR3 DNA is TGCGCCAGCAGCCAAGAGGCGGGGTCAGATACGCAGTATTTT.

The chain employs TRBV6-4 and TRBJ1-4, with no clear D. Trimming took 5 bases from V and 5 from J, leaving 15 bases between them. CDR1 is MRHNA, CDR2 SNTAGT, per germline. This CDR3 has 15 amino acids. The CDR3 loop is CASSPAPGENEKLFF. CDR3 in DNA: TGTGCCAGCAGTCCCGCCCCGGGTGAAAATGAAAAACTGTTTTTT.

The chain uses TRBV19 and TRBJ2-3; 10 positions agree with TRBD1. Trimming took 5 bases from V and 3 from J; bases not matched to a gene: 8. The CDR3 sequence is 16 residues long. Germline CDR1 is LNHDA and CDR2 is SQIVND (reference sequence). CDR3 in amino acids: CASSPLPGQGTDTQYF. The DNA of the CDR3 is TGTGCCAGTAGTCCTTTACCGGGACAGGGGACAGATACGCAGTATTTT.

The chain is built from TRBV7-9 and TRBJ2-5; 16 bases map to TRBD2. The trim removed 0 bases at V and 0 bases at J, leaving 4 bases unmatched. The V gene's germline CDR1 is SEHNR and CDR2 FQNEAQ (reference sequence). The CDR3 runs to 19 residues. CDR3 amino acids: CASSLAGTSGGAHQETQYF. Written as DNA, the CDR3 is TGTGCCAGCAGCTTAGCCGGGACTAGCGGGGGGGCCCACCAAGAGACCCAGTACTTC.

This clone has a handful of counts. The chain uses TRBV19 and TRBJ1-1; D not resolved. Germline V gene sequence: CDR1 LNHDA, CDR2 SQIVND (reference sequence). V lost 3 bases to trimming and J lost 3 bases, with 2 bases between them. This CDR3 is 11 amino acids long. The chain's CDR3 is CASSIYTEAFF. CDR3 sequence (DNA): TGTGCCAGTAGTATCTACACTGAAGCTTTCTTT.

This chain joins TRBV9 and TRBJ2-5, with 7 bases fitting TRBD1. The V segment lost 3 bases and the J segment 5 bases; nucleotides outside the gene matches: 10. The CDR3 totals 15 residues. Germline assignment: CDR1 SGDLS and CDR2 YYNGEE. Here the CDR3 DNA reads TGTGCCAGCAGCGCTGGGACAGTTCTCTGGGAGACCCAGTACTTC. Encoded protein: CASSAGTVLWETQYF.

The V and J genes are TRBV30 and TRBJ1-1, with D tentatively TRBD1 (5 bases). Germline CDR1 and CDR2: GTSNPN and SVGIG (reference sequence). Trimming left V 3 bases short and J 5 bases short, with 16 bases between. The length of the CDR3 is 14 residues. The CDR3 reads CAWRRPGAGTEAFF. The CDR3 DNA follows: TGTGCCTGGAGGCGCCCCGGGGCGGGGACTGAAGCTTTCTTT. Supplemented by reference TRBV30 and TRBJ1-1, the full variable domain reads SQTIHQWPATLVQPVGSPLSLECTVEGTSNPNLYWYRQAAGRGLQLLFYSVGIGQISSEVPQNLSASRPQDRQFILSSKKLLLSDSGFYLCAWRRPGAGTEAFFGQGTRLTVV.

Only one count was recorded for this clone. This sequence joins TRBV5-1 and TRBJ1-2; 9 bases are a match to TRBD1. The trim removed 0 bases at V and 7 bases at J, leaving 7 bases unmatched. Germline V gene lookup returns CDR1 SGHRS and CDR2 YFSETQ. The CDR3 contains 15 residues. The CDR3, as DNA: TGCGCCAGCAGCTTGGAGATACAGGGGGCGAGTGGCTACACCTTC. It specifies CASSLEIQGASGYTF.

The rearrangement joins TRBV7-9 to TRBJ2-7; perhaps TRBD1 as D (5 bases). V lost 0 bases and J lost 2, with 14 bases in between. Looked up from germline, CDR1 is SEHNR and CDR2 is FQNEAQ (reference sequence). CDR3 size: 16 residues. In nucleotides, the CDR3 is TGTGCCAGCAGCTTAGCTGGTCAGGGTGGGGCCTACGAGCAGTACTTC. Protein sequence: CASSLAGQGGAYEQYF. Full variable domain (rest looked up from reference TRBV7-9 and TRBJ2-7): DTGVSQNPRHKITKRGQNVTFRCDPISEHNRLYWYRQTLGQGPEFLTYFQNEAQLEKSRLLSDRFSAERPKGSFSTLEIQRTEQGDSAMYLCASSLAGQGGAYEQYFGPGTRLTVT.

The V gene is TRBV7-6, the J gene TRBJ1-6, with 8 positions matching TRBD1. Per the germline V gene, CDR1 is SGHVS and CDR2 is FNYEAQ. With V trimmed by 7 bases and J by 8 bases, 10 bases remained unmatched. The CDR3 spans 15 residues. Here the CDR3 DNA reads TGTGCCAGCACCTCCATGACAGGGGTGGATTCACCCCTCCACTTT. It codes for CASTSMTGVDSPLHF.